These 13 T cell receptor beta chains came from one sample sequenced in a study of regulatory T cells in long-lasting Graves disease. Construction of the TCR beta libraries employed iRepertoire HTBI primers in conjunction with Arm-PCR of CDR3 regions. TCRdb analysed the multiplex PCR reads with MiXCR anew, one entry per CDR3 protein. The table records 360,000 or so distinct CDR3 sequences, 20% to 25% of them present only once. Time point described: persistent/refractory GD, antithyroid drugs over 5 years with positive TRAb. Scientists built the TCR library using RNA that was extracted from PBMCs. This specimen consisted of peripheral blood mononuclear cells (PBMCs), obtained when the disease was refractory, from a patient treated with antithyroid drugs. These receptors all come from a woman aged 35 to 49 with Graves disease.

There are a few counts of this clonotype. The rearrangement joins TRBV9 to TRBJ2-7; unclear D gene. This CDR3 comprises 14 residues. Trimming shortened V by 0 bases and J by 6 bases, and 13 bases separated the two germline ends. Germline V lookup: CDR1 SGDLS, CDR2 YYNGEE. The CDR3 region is CASSVGRSSLEQYF. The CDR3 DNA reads TGTGCCAGCAGCGTAGGAAGGTCGAGTCTCGAGCAGTACTTC.

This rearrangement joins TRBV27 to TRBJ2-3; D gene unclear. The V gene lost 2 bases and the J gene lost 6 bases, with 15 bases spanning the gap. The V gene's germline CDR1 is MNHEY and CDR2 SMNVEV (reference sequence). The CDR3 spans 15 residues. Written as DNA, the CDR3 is TGTGCCAGCAGTTTAATGCCCTATACGACCGATACGCAGTATTTT. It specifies CASSLMPYTTDTQYF.

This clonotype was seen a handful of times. Here the CDR3 reads CASSFGPGEQYF. CDR3 coding DNA: TGCGCCAGCAGCTTCGGTCCGGGGGAGCAGTACTTC. This rearrangement joins TRBV5-1 to TRBJ2-7, with a tentative D call TRBD2 (5 bases). CDR1 and CDR2 from the germline V gene are SGHRS and YFSETQ. The CDR3 loop spans 12 amino acids. V lost 2 bases and J lost 7, with 10 bases in between.

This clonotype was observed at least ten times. CDR3 residues: CASTLGQAVSYEQYF. CDR3 coding DNA: TGTGCCAGCACCCTAGGGCAGGCCGTTTCCTACGAGCAGTACTTC. The chain employs TRBV28 and TRBJ2-7, with D unresolved. Germline values: CDR1 MDHEN, CDR2 SYDVKM. The V end lost 7 bases, the J end lost 1 base, and 17 bases lay between the germline ends. This CDR3 contains 15 residues.

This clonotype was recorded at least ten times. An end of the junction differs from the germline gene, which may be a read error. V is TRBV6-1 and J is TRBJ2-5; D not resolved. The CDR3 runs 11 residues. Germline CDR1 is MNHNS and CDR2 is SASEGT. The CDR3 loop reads CASSKAETQYF. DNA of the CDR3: TGTGCCAGCAGTAAAGCAGAGACCCAGTACTTC.

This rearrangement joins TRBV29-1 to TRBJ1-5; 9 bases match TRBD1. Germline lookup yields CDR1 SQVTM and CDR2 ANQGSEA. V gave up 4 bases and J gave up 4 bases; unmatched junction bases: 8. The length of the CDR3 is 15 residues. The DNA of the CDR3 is TGCAGCGTTGGTATCGGGACAGGGCTTAATCAGCCCCAGCATTTT. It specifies CSVGIGTGLNQPQHF.

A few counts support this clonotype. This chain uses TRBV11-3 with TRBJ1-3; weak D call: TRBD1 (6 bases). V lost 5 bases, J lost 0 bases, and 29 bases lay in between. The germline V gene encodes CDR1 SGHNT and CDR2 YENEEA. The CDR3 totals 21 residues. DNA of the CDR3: TGTGCCAGCAGCCGCTTGGGCGACAGGACCATCGTAAACACCTCTGGAAACACCATATATTTT. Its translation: CASSRLGDRTIVNTSGNTIYF.

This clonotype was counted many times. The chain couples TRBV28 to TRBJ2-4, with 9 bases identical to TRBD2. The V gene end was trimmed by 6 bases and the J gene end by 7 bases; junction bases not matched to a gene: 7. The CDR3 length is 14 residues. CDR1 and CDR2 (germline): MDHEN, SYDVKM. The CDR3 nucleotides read TGTGCCAGCAGCCCCGCGGGAGGGCTCAACATTCAGTACTTC. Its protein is CASSPAGGLNIQYF.

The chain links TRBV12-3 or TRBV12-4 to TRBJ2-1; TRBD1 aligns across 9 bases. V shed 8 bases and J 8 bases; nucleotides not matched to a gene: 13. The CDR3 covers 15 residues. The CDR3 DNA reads TGTGCCAGCGGGACAGGGTCCGTAGTCAGCGATGAGCAGTTCTTC. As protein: CASGTGSVVSDEQFF.

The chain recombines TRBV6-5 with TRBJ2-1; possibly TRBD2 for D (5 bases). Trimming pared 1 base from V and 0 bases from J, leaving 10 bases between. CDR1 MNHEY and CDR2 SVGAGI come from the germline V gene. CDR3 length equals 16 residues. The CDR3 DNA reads TGTGCCAGCAGTTACTTCAGCGGAGCCTCCTACAATGAGCAGTTCTTC. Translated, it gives CASSYFSGASYNEQFF.

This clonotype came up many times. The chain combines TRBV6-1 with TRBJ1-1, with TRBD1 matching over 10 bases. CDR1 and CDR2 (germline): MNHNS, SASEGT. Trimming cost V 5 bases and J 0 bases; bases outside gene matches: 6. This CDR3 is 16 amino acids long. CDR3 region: CASSKTGGDLNTEAFF. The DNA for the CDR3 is TGTGCCAGCAGTAAGACAGGGGGCGATCTGAACACTGAAGCTTTCTTT.

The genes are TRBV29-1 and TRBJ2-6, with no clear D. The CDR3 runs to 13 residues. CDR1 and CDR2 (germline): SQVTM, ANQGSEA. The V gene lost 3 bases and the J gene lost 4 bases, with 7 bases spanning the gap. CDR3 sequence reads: CSVESPGANVLTF. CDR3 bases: TGCAGCGTTGAGTCTCCCGGGGCCAACGTCCTGACTTTC.

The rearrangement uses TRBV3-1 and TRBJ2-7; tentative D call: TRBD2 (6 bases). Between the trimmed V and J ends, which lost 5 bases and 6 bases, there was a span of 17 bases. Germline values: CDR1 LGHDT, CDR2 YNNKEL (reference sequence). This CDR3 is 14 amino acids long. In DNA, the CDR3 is TGTGCCAGCAGCTCAAGCCCCTGGAGGGCCGAGCAGTACTTC. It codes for CASSSSPWRAEQYF.